This TCR beta chain was recovered during a study of blood T cells in healthy people across ages. At least 7 million PBMCs were isolated per sample. Primed by a sample-barcoded 5' primer and a J-beta primer mix, a second PCR proceeded for 7 to 11 cycles. TCRdb fed the 5' RACE reads into MiXCR, producing one record per CDR3 protein. The top ten hold over 6.5% of the sample, which has about 1.4 million distinct CDR3 sequences, almost 60% seen once. Study results and caveats: Naive T cell percentage showed a strong correlation with TCR beta diversity. Long-lived donors carried more naive CD4+ cells and greater diversity than aged donors.

Notes on this clonotype: The antigen remains undetermined.

J lost 0 bases, V lost 8 bases, and 9 bases had no gene match. The CDR3 is made up of 16 amino acids. The V gene's germline CDR1 is SEHNR and CDR2 FQNEAQ (reference sequence). The sequenced sample was blood. The chain joins TRBV7-9 to TRBJ2-5; TRBD1 matches at 10 bases. This sequence was found in a man between 18 and 35 years old in good health. The CDR3 sequence is CASGPPGTGDQETQYF. The CDR3 region has the DNA TGTGCCAGCGGTCCTCCCGGGACAGGGGACCAAGAGACCCAGTACTTC.